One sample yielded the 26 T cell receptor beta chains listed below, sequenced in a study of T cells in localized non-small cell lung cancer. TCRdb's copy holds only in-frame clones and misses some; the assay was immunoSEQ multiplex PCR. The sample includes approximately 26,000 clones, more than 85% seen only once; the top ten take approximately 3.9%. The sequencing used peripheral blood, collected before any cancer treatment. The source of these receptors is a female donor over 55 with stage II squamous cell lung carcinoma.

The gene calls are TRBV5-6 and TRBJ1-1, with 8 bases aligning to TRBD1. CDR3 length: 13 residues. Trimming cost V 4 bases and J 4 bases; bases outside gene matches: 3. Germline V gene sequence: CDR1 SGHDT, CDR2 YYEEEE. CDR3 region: CASSTGTGTEAFF. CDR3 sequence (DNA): TGTGCCAGCAGCACCGGGACAGGCACTGAAGCTTTCTTT.

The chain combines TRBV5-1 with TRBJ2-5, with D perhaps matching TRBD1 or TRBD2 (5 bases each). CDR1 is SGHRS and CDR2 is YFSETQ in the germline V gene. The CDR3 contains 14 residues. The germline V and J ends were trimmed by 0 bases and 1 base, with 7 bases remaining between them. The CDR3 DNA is TGCGCCAGCAGCTTGGCAGGGACCCAAGAGACCCAGTACTTC. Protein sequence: CASSLAGTQETQYF.

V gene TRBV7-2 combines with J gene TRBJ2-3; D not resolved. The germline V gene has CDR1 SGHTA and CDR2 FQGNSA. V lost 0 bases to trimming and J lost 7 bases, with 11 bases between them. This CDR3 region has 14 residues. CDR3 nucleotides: TGTGCCAGCAGCTTAGCTAGCCCCACGAATACGCAGTATTTT. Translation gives CASSLASPTNTQYF.

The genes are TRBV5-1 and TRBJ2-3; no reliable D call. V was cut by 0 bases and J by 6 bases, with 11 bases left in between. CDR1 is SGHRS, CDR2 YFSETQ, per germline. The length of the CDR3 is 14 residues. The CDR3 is CASSLGGVHDTQYF. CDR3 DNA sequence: TGCGCCAGCAGCTTGGGTGGGGTTCATGATACGCAGTATTTT.

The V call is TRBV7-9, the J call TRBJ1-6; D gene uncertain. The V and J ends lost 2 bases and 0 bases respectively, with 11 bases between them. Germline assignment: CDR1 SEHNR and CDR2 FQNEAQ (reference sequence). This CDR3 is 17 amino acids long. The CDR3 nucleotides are TGTGCCAGCAGCTTAATGTTGGGGAACTCCTATAATTCACCCCTCCACTTT. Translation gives CASSLMLGNSYNSPLHF.

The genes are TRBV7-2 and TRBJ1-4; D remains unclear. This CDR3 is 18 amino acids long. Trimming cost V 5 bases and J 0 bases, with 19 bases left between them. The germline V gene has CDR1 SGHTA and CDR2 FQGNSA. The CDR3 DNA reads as TGTGCCAGCAGCCGAGGGCAGTCGGTACCTTCAACTAATGAAAAACTGTTTTTT. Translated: CASSRGQSVPSTNEKLFF.

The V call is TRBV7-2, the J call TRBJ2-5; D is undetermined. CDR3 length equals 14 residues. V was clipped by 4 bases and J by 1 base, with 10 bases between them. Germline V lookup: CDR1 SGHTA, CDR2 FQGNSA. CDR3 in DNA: TGTGCCAGCAGCTCCGGACCGGCCCAAGAGACCCAGTACTTC. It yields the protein CASSSGPAQETQYF.

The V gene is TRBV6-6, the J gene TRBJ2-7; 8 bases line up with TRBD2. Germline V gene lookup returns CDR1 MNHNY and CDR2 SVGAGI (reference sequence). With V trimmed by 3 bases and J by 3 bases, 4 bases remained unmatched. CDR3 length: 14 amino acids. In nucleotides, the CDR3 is TGTGCCAGCAGTTATCCGGGACTAGACTACGAGCAGTACTTC. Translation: CASSYPGLDYEQYF.

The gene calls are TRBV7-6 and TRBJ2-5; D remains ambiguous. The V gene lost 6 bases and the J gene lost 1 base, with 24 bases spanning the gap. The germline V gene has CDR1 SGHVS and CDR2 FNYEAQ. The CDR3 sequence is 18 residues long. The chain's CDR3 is CASSQRVVRPTFQETQYF. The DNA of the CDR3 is TGTGCCAGCAGTCAACGCGTTGTAAGGCCTACGTTCCAAGAGACCCAGTACTTC.

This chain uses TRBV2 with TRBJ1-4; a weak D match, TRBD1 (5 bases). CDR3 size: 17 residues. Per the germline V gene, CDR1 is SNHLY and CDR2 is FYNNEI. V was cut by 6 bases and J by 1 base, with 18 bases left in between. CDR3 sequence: CASSPREGQLTNEKLFF. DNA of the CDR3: TGTGCCAGCAGCCCCCGGGAGGGGCAGTTAACTAATGAAAAACTGTTTTTT.

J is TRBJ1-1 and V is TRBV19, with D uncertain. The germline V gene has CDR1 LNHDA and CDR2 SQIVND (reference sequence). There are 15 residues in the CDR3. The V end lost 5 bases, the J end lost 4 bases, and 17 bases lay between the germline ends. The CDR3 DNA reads TGTGCCAGTAGTCCCTTCGGCGGGAGTAGCACTGAAGCTTTCTTT. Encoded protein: CASSPFGGSSTEAFF.

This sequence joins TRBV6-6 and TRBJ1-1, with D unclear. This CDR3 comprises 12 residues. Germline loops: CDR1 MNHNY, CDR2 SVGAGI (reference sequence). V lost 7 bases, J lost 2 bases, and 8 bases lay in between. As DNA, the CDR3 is TGTGCCAGCACGCAATTTAACACTGAAGCTTTCTTT. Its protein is CASTQFNTEAFF.

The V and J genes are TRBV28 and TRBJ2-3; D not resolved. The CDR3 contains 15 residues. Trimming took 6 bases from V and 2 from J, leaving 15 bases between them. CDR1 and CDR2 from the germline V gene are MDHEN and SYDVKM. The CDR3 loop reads CASRTSPGNTDTQYF. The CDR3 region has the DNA TGTGCCAGCAGAACCAGCCCTGGGAACACAGATACGCAGTATTTT.

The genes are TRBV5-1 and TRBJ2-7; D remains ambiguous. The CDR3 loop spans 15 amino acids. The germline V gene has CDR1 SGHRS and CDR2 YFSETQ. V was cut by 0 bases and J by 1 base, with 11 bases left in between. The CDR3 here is CASSLVLAGSYEQYF. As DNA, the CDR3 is TGCGCCAGCAGCTTGGTACTGGCAGGATCCTACGAGCAGTACTTC.

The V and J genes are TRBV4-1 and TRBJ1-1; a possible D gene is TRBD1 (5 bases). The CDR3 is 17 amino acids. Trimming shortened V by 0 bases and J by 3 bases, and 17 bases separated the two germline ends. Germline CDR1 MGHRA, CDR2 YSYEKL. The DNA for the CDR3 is TGCGCCAGCAGCCAAGATCTTTTAGGGGAGAGTGACACTGAAGCTTTCTTT. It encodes CASSQDLLGESDTEAFF.

CDR3 in DNA: TGTGCCAGCACGGGGACAGGGACTCCTAACTATGGCTACACCTTC. It yields the protein CASTGTGTPNYGYTF. The rearrangement links TRBV2 to TRBJ1-2; 9 positions agree with TRBD1. There are 15 residues in the CDR3. CDR1 SNHLY and CDR2 FYNNEI come from the germline V gene. With 7 bases clipped from V and 0 bases from J, the junction kept 6 bases outside the gene matches.

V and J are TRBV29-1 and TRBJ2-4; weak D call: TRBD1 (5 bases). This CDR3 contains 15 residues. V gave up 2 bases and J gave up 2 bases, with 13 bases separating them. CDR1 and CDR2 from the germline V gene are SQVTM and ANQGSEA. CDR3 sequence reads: CSVEHSLGPKNIQYF. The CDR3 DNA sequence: TGCAGCGTTGAACACTCCCTGGGGCCCAAAAACATTCAGTACTTC.

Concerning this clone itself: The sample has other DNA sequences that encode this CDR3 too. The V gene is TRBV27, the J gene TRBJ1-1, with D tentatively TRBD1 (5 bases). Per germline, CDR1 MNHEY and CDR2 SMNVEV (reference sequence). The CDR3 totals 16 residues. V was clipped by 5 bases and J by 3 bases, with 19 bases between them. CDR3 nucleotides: TGTGCCAGCAGTCTTCGACAGAATGGGGGTTACACTGAAGCTTTCTTT. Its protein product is CASSLRQNGGYTEAFF.

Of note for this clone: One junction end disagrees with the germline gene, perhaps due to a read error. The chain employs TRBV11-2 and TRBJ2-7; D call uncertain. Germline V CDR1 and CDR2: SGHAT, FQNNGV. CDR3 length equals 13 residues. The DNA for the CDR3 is TGTGCCAGCAGCTTAGCTGCCTCCAACGAGCAGTACTTC. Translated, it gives CASSLAASNEQYF. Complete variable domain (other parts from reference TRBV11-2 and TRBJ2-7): EAGVAQSPRYKIIEKRQSVAFWCNPISGHATLYWYQQILGQGPKLLIQFQNNGVVDDSQLPKDRFSAERLKGVDSTLKIQPAKLEDSAVYLCASSLAASNEQYFGPGTRLTVT.

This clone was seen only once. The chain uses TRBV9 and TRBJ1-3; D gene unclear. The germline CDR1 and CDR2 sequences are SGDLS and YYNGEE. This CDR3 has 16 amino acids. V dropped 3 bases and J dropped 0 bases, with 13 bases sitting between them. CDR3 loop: CASSETPNPSGNTIYF. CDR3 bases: TGTGCCAGCAGCGAGACCCCGAACCCCTCTGGAAACACCATATATTTT.

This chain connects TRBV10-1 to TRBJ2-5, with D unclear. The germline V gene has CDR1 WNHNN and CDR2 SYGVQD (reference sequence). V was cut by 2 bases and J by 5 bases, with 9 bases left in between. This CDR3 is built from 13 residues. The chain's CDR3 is CASSERVRETQYF. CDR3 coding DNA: TGCGCCAGCAGTGAGAGGGTGCGGGAGACCCAGTACTTC.

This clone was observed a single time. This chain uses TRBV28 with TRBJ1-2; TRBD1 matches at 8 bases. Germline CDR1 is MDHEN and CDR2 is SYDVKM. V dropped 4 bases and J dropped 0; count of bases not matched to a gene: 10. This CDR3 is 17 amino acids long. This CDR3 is CASSSPLGTGANYGYTF. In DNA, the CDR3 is TGTGCCAGCAGTTCCCCCCTCGGGACAGGCGCTAACTATGGCTACACCTTC.

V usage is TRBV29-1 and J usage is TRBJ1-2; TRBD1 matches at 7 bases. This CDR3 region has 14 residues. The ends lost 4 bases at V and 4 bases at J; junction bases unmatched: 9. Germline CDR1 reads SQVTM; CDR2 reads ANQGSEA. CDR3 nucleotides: TGCAGCGTTGGGAGCGCCACAGGGGTCTATGGCTACACCTTC. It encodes CSVGSATGVYGYTF.

The CDR3 loop reads CASSLAGLDTGELFF. The DNA of the CDR3 is TGCGCCAGCAGCTTGGCCGGACTAGACACCGGGGAGCTGTTTTTT. The chain links TRBV5-1 to TRBJ2-2, with TRBD2 matching over 7 bases. Germline V gene sequence: CDR1 SGHRS, CDR2 YFSETQ. The CDR3 contains 15 residues. Trimming took 0 bases from V and 3 from J; bases not matched to a gene: 2.

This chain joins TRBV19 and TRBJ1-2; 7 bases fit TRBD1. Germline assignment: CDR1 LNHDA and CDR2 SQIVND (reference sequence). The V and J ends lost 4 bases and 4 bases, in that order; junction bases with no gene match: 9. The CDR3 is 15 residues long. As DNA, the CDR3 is TGTGCCAGTAGTAAACCAGGGGGGACTGGCTATGGCTACACCTTC. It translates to CASSKPGGTGYGYTF.

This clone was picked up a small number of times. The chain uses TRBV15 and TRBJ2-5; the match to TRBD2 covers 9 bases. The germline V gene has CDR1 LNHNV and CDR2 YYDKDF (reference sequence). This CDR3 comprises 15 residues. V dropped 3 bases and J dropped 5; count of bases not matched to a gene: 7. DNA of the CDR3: TGTGCCACCAGCAGGTTTAGCGGGGGTTGGGAGACCCAGTACTTC. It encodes CATSRFSGGWETQYF.